Listed below are T cell receptor beta chains from one sample, sequenced in a study of blood T cell repertoires in COVID-19. Some clones are missing from TCRdb's copy, which holds only in-frame ones; the method was immunoSEQ multiplex PCR. The table includes approximately 80,000 clones, approximately 78% detected once. Sequenced: peripheral blood. Receptor source: a human donor in a cohort sampled during active COVID-19. CDR3s include the opening cysteine and the closing phenylalanine or tryptophan. A D gene is named only where the DNA matches it firmly. Clone size, where shown, is once, few, many, or a class for clones that have expanded.

TRBV7-8,TRBJ2-7,TRBD1,NA,CASSLGGQGNEQYF,TGTGCCAGCAGCTTAGGGGGACAGGGAAACGAGCAGTACTTC
TRBV6-1,TRBJ2-3,NA,NA,CASSEAGGTDTQYF,TGTGCCAGCAGTGAAGCGGGCGGCACAGATACGCAGTATTTT
TRBV9,TRBJ1-4,NA,NA,CASSEDRSNEKLFF,TGTGCCAGCAGTGAAGACAGGAGCAATGAAAAACTGTTTTTT
TRBV7-9,TRBJ2-7,TRBD1,NA,CASSPTGAEQYF,TGTGCCAGCAGCCCGACAGGGGCCGAGCAGTACTTC
TRBV7-3,TRBJ2-1,TRBD2,once,CASSLSGGPHNEQFF,TGTGCCAGCAGCCTAAGCGGGGGGCCTCACAATGAGCAGTTCTTC
TRBV19,TRBJ1-6,TRBD1,NA,CASSADRERSPLHF,TGTGCCAGTAGCGCGGACAGGGAGCGATCACCCCTCCACTTT
TRBV28,TRBJ1-1,NA,NA,CASSRTEYEAFF,TGTGCCAGCAGTCGGACAGAGTACGAGGCTTTCTTT
TRBV24-1,TRBJ2-2,TRBD1,once,CATSDLQGVGELFF,TGTGCCACCAGTGACCTACAGGGGGTCGGGGAGCTGTTTTTT
TRBV5-1,TRBJ2-1,TRBD1,NA,CASSRDRGNNEQFF,TGCGCCAGCAGCCGGGACAGGGGGAACAATGAGCAGTTCTTC
TRBV5-4,TRBJ1-6,NA,once,CASGGAGSPLHF,TGTGCCAGCGGAGGGGCGGGCTCACCCCTCCACTTT
TRBV5-1,TRBJ2-7,NA,few,CASSPPTAYEQYF,TGCGCCAGCAGCCCGCCGACAGCCTACGAGCAGTACTTC
TRBV6-5,TRBJ1-6,NA,NA,CASQGNYNSPLHF,TGTGCCAGCCAGGGGAACTATAATTCACCCCTCCACTTT
TRBV6-6,TRBJ1-2,NA,NA,CASSRDGLYGYTF,TGTGCCAGCAGTCGGGACGGACTCTATGGCTACACCTTC
TRBV5-4,TRBJ2-1,NA,NA,CASSPAGILDNEQFF,TGTGCCAGCAGCCCGGCCGGGATCCTTGACAATGAGCAGTTCTTC
TRBV10-1,TRBJ2-1,NA,NA,CASSDPDSHEQFF,TGCGCCAGCAGTGACCCAGACAGTCATGAGCAGTTCTTC
TRBV6-4,TRBJ2-7,NA,NA,CASIPEGAQSYEQYF,TGTGCCAGCATCCCGGAGGGGGCTCAATCCTACGAGCAGTACTTC
TRBV6-2/TRBV6-3,TRBJ2-7,TRBD2,NA,CASSSWAGGNYEQYF,TGTGCCAGCAGTTCCTGGGCGGGAGGTAACTACGAGCAGTACTTC
TRBV18,TRBJ1-3,TRBD1,NA,CASSPGQGGNTIYF,TGTGCCAGCTCACCGGGACAGGGTGGAAACACCATATATTTT
TRBV30,TRBJ1-1,TRBD1,NA,CAWSALSRTGGYTEAFF,TGTGCCTGGAGCGCACTTTCCCGGACAGGGGGCTACACTGAAGCTTTCTTT
TRBV13,TRBJ2-5,NA,NA,CASSLRQVGTQYF,TGTGCCAGCAGCTTAAGGCAGGTGGGGACCCAGTACTTC
TRBV7-9,TRBJ2-7,TRBD1,NA,CASSFRDRGYEQYF,TGTGCCAGCAGCTTTAGGGACAGGGGCTACGAGCAGTACTTC
TRBV7-3,TRBJ2-1,TRBD1,NA,CASSFGQGTYNEQFF,TGTGCCAGCAGCTTCGGACAGGGGACTTATAATGAGCAGTTCTTC
TRBV18,TRBJ1-5,NA,NA,CASSPAGGSQPQHF,TGTGCCAGCTCACCGGCAGGCGGGAGCCAGCCCCAGCATTTT
TRBV2,TRBJ2-7,NA,few,CASNPDSPYEQYF,TGTGCCAGCAATCCGGACAGCCCCTACGAGCAGTACTTC
TRBV5-1,TRBJ1-1,NA,NA,CASSPKGSQGNTEAFF,TGCGCCAGCAGCCCCAAGGGGTCCCAGGGGAACACTGAAGCTTTCTTT
TRBV18,TRBJ2-7,TRBD2,once,CASSPPPGGTYEQYF,TGTGCCAGCTCACCCCCCCCCGGGGGGACCTACGAGCAGTACTTC
TRBV18,TRBJ2-3,NA,NA,CASSQNGGITDTQYF,TGTGCCAGCTCACAAAATGGGGGGATCACAGATACGCAGTATTTT
TRBV7-2,TRBJ2-3,NA,NA,CASSAATVTQYF,TGTGCCAGCAGCGCCGCCACAGTTACGCAGTATTTT
TRBV5-1,TRBJ2-3,TRBD2,NA,CASSLEAGDTDTQYF,TGCGCCAGCAGCTTGGAAGCGGGGGACACAGATACGCAGTATTTT
TRBV6-5,TRBJ1-6,NA,NA,CASRVGAGDSPLHF,TGTGCCAGCAGGGTGGGAGCGGGCGATTCACCCCTCCACTTT
TRBV7-3,TRBJ2-2,NA,NA,CASSLGPGKTGELFF,TGTGCCAGCAGCTTAGGTCCCGGGAAGACTGGGGAGCTGTTTTTT
TRBV6-5,TRBJ2-1,TRBD2,NA,CASSPGAGAYNEQFF,TGTGCCAGCAGCCCCGGAGCGGGGGCCTACAATGAGCAGTTCTTC
TRBV6-5,TRBJ1-1,TRBD1,NA,CASSPVGGSTEAFF,TGTGCCAGCAGTCCCGTAGGGGGCAGCACTGAAGCTTTCTTT
TRBV5-1,TRBJ1-3,NA,NA,CASSLDPGVNTIYF,TGCGCCAGCAGCTTGGACCCAGGGGTAAACACCATATATTTT
TRBV7-9,TRBJ2-1,NA,NA,CASSLDAGHEQFF,TGTGCCAGCAGCTTAGACGCAGGCCATGAGCAGTTCTTC
TRBV5-1,TRBJ1-1,TRBD1,once,CASSLLTGTGWPNTEAFF,TGCGCCAGCAGCTTGCTGACCGGGACAGGGTGGCCTAACACTGAAGCTTTCTTT
TRBV7-3,TRBJ2-2,TRBD1,NA,CASSPSGGRRAGELFF,TGTGCCAGCAGCCCGTCAGGGGGCAGGAGGGCCGGGGAGCTGTTTTTT
TRBV7-9,TRBJ1-3,TRBD1,many,CASSRRDRPSGNTIYF,TGTGCCAGCAGCCGAAGGGACAGGCCCTCTGGAAACACCATATATTTT
TRBV4-1,TRBJ1-3,NA,NA,CASSQVGLAGNTIYF,TGCGCCAGCAGCCAAGTAGGACTCGCAGGAAACACCATATATTTT
TRBV19,TRBJ1-1,TRBD1,NA,CASSVFRDRNTEAFF,TGTGCCAGTAGTGTTTTCCGGGACAGGAACACTGAAGCTTTCTTT
TRBV5-6,TRBJ2-1,TRBD1,many,CASSILERTGDNEQFF,TGTGCCAGCAGCATCCTTGAGAGGACAGGGGACAATGAGCAGTTCTTC
TRBV7-6,TRBJ1-1,NA,NA,CASSNSDGVYTEAFF,TGTGCCAGCAGCAATTCGGACGGGGTGTACACTGAAGCTTTCTTT
TRBV9,TRBJ2-3,TRBD1,NA,CASSVQGVSTDTQYF,TGTGCCAGCAGCGTACAGGGGGTATCCACAGATACGCAGTATTTT
TRBV5-5,TRBJ2-5,NA,NA,CASIKRPGEETQYF,TGTGCCAGCATCAAGCGCCCAGGGGAAGAGACCCAGTACTTC
TRBV11-2,TRBJ2-3,NA,NA,CASSLDGGSPDTQYF,TGTGCCAGCAGCTTAGATGGAGGGTCCCCAGATACGCAGTATTTT